These T cell receptor beta chains were read from a single sample in a study of blood T cell repertoires in COVID-19. TCRdb's copy holds only in-frame clones and misses some; the assay was immunoSEQ multiplex PCR. The profile shows more than 200,000 clones, about 88% of them singletons. The sample consisted of peripheral blood. These receptors came from a young man with active or convalescent COVID-19. CDR3s include the opening cysteine and the closing phenylalanine or tryptophan. The D gene is left open where the match is weak. Size is omitted from some rows. Given values are once, few, many or a class for expanded clones.

TRBV2,TRBJ1-1,few,.,TGTGCCAGCTACCTGGACAGGAACACTGAAGCTTTCTTT,CASYLDRNTEAFF
TRBV6-5,TRBJ1-5,.,TRBD1,TGTGCCAGCAGCCCCGACAGGGGTGGAAATCAGCCCCAGCATTTT,CASSPDRGGNQPQHF
TRBV19,TRBJ2-2,once,TRBD2,TGTGTACGGCGGGGGATGAACACCGGGGAGCTGTTTTTT,CVRRGMNTGELFF
TRBV7-2,TRBJ1-5,few,TRBD1,TGTGCCAGCAGCTTAGCGCTAATGGGGACAGGGTTTCAGCCCCAGCATTTT,CASSLALMGTGFQPQHF
TRBV7-9,TRBJ1-1,once,TRBD1,TGTGCCAGCACCAAACTACTGGGGACAGATAACACTGAAGCTTTCTTT,CASTKLLGTDNTEAFF
TRBV3-1/TRBV3-2,TRBJ1-4,.,TRBD1,TGTGCCAGCAGCCAAGACCTCGGGACAGGGGGGCCGGCTGAAAAACTGTTTTTT,CASSQDLGTGGPAEKLFF
TRBV9,TRBJ2-2,.,TRBD2,TGTGCCAGCAGCCCCGGACTAGCGGGGGCCTACACCGGGGAGCTGTTTTTT,CASSPGLAGAYTGELFF
TRBV5-1,TRBJ1-1,.,.,TGCGCCAGCAGCTTGAACGGTCGAGACAGAGAAGCTTTCTTT,CASSLNGRDREAFF
TRBV15,TRBJ2-1,.,TRBD2,TGTGCCACCAGCAAGATAGCGGGGGGGCTGTACAATGAGCAGTTCTTC,CATSKIAGGLYNEQFF
TRBV15,TRBJ2-3,few,TRBD1,TGTGCCACCAGCACCGGGACAGGGGGCCGCGCAGATACGCAGTATTTT,CATSTGTGGRADTQYF
TRBV7-9,TRBJ2-5,.,.,TGTGCCAGCAGCCACCCAGGGTTTCAAGAGACCCAGTACTTC,CASSHPGFQETQYF
TRBV9,TRBJ2-2,.,TRBD2,TGTGCCAGCAGCGTAGGGAGCGGGGAGTTCACCGGGGAGCTGTTTTTT,CASSVGSGEFTGELFF
TRBV19,TRBJ2-1,few,TRBD1,TGTGCCAGTAGCAATGACAGGGTTGACAATGAGCAGTTCTTC,CASSNDRVDNEQFF
TRBV3-1/TRBV3-2,TRBJ2-7,.,.,TGTGCCAGCAGCCAACAATCCGAGCAGTACTTC,CASSQQSEQYF
TRBV5-1,TRBJ1-3,.,.,TGCGCCAGCAGCCCCCGGACAGTTAGCTCTGGAAACACCATATATTTT,CASSPRTVSSGNTIYF
TRBV5-4,TRBJ2-3,.,TRBD2,TGTGCCAGCAGCGGGCGGGGGGGCCAGACAGATACGCAGTATTTT,CASSGRGGQTDTQYF
TRBV18,TRBJ2-7,.,TRBD2,TGTGCCAGCTCACCGGGACTAGCGCTCTACGAGCAGTACTTC,CASSPGLALYEQYF
TRBV9,TRBJ1-4,.,.,TGTGCCAGCAGCGCAGAGGGTTCCGGTGAAAAACTGTTTTTT,CASSAEGSGEKLFF
TRBV6-5,TRBJ2-1,.,.,TGTGCCAGCAGTTACTCGAGCCGGGGGAATGAGCAGTTCTTC,CASSYSSRGNEQFF
TRBV3-1/TRBV3-2,TRBJ2-5,.,TRBD1,TGTGCCAGCAGCCGCCGGGACAGGGCTCAAGAGACCCAGTACTTC,CASSRRDRAQETQYF
TRBV6-5,TRBJ2-7,.,TRBD1,TGTGCCAGCAGCGGACAGGGATCCTACGAGCAGTACTTC,CASSGQGSYEQYF
TRBV6-2/TRBV6-3,TRBJ2-1,.,.,TGTGCCAGCAGTTACCGTAGAACAGGAGTACGCTACAATGAGCAGTTCTTC,CASSYRRTGVRYNEQFF
TRBV19,TRBJ2-3,.,.,TGTGCCAGTAGCGAACGGGGGGCGGCAGATACGCAGTATTTT,CASSERGAADTQYF
TRBV19,TRBJ1-1,.,.,TGTGCCAGTAGTCCTTCTAGGGAGGGGAACACTGAAGCTTTCTTT,CASSPSREGNTEAFF
TRBV6-4,TRBJ1-2,.,.,TGTGCCAGCAGTGACTCGGCGGGACGTAACTATGGCTACACCTTC,CASSDSAGRNYGYTF
TRBV29-1,TRBJ1-2,.,.,TGCAGCGTTGAAGACAATGGCTACACCTTC,CSVEDNGYTF
TRBV5-4,TRBJ1-4,once,.,TGTGCCAGCAGCTGGGGCGGGACGGGTAATGAAAAACTGTTTTTT,CASSWGGTGNEKLFF
TRBV2,TRBJ1-1,.,.,TGTGCCAGCAGTGAAGACAGGGCGGGCACTGAAGCTTTCTTT,CASSEDRAGTEAFF
TRBV5-8,TRBJ1-1,.,.,TGTGCCAGCAGGATTGTTCAGTTGAACACTGAAGCTTTCTTT,CASRIVQLNTEAFF
TRBV3-1/TRBV3-2,TRBJ1-1,.,.,TGTGCCAGCAGCCAAGACCCAAGACAACTGGGCACTGAAGCTTTCTTT,CASSQDPRQLGTEAFF
TRBV27,TRBJ2-3,.,TRBD2,TGTGCCAGCAGTACAGGACTAGCGGGGTCCACAGATACGCAGTATTTT,CASSTGLAGSTDTQYF
TRBV7-2,TRBJ2-5,.,.,TGTGCCAGCAGCTTAATTAGTGCAGGAAACCAAGAGACCCAGTACTTC,CASSLISAGNQETQYF
TRBV9,TRBJ1-4,.,.,TGTGCCAGCAGCGTAGGTGACACCGCAACTAATGAAAAACTGTTTTTT,CASSVGDTATNEKLFF
TRBV27,TRBJ2-7,.,.,TGTGCCAGCAGTTTATCGCAACAGTACGAGCAGTACTTC,CASSLSQQYEQYF
TRBV5-1,TRBJ1-1,.,.,TGCGCCAGCAGCTGGGGCGGGGCGAACACTGAAGCTTTCTTT,CASSWGGANTEAFF
TRBV13,TRBJ2-7,.,TRBD1,TGTGCCAGCAGCTCCCTCGGGACAGTCCTGTACTTC,CASSSLGTVLYF
TRBV15,TRBJ2-1,.,.,TGTGCCACCAGCAGAGAGGGCAGGGAGCAGTTCTTC,CATSREGREQFF
TRBV29-1,TRBJ1-6,.,TRBD1,TGCAGCGCCCGGACAGGGGATTCACCCCTCCACTTT,CSARTGDSPLHF
TRBV18,TRBJ1-1,few,.,TGTGCCAGCTCACCACCGATGGGGGCCTCGGGTGAAGCTTTCTTT,CASSPPMGASGEAFF
TRBV5-1,TRBJ1-2,.,TRBD1,TGCGCCAGCAGCCGGGGACAGGGGGCAGGCTATGGCTACACCTTC,CASSRGQGAGYGYTF
TRBV3-1/TRBV3-2,TRBJ1-1,few,TRBD1,TGTGCCAGCAGCCAAGGGACAGGGGCCTTTGAAGCTTTCTTT,CASSQGTGAFEAFF
TRBV7-2,TRBJ2-3,.,.,TGTGCCAGCAGCTTAGGTAGCGGACCGAGGTCCGATACGCAGTATTTT,CASSLGSGPRSDTQYF
TRBV5-5,TRBJ1-2,.,.,TGTGCCAGCAGCTGGGGGGGACAACGCTATGGCTACACCTTC,CASSWGGQRYGYTF
TRBV7-3,TRBJ2-6,.,.,TGTGCCAGCAGCGGAGGGGCGTACTCTGGGGCCAACGTCCTGACTTTC,CASSGGAYSGANVLTF
TRBV6-4,TRBJ2-3,.,.,TGTGCCAGCAGTGACTCGAGCGAGGATACGCAGTATTTT,CASSDSSEDTQYF
TRBV5-1,TRBJ2-3,.,TRBD2,TGCGCCAGCAGCCCGAGGACTAGCGGGGGGGCTTGGGGAAGAGATACGCAGTATTTT,CASSPRTSGGAWGRDTQYF
TRBV18,TRBJ2-2,.,TRBD1,TGTGCCAGCTCGGAGACAGGGGGGAACTCCGGGGAGCTGTTTTTT,CASSETGGNSGELFF
TRBV5-8,TRBJ2-7,.,TRBD2,TGTGCCAGCAGCTATCACAGCGGGGGGGCGTACGAGCAGTACTTC,CASSYHSGGAYEQYF
TRBV7-9,TRBJ1-2,once,TRBD1,TGTGCCAGCAGTTTTACAGGGGGCAATGGCTACACCTTC,CASSFTGGNGYTF
TRBV12-3/TRBV12-4,TRBJ2-3,.,.,TGTGCCAGCAGCCCTGACAGAATAACGCAGTATTTT,CASSPDRITQYF
TRBV2,TRBJ1-2,once,TRBD1,TGTGCCAGCGACAGGGAGAACTATGGCTACACCTTC,CASDRENYGYTF